These T cell receptor beta chains were read from a single sample in a study of T-cell reconstitution after alpha-beta-depleted transplantation in children. TCRdb redid the calling of the PCR reads with MiXCR, one entry per CDR3 protein. The sample shows roughly 100,000 distinct CDR3 sequences, roughly 8% of them seen only once. Sample: PBMCs from the stem cell graft donor, taken from the stem cell graft. The receptors derive from a human donor who donated a stem cell graft to a child with congenital amegakaryocytic thrombocytopenia. Both conserved end residues are part of each CDR3. Fields, in order: D gene, clone size, V gene, J gene, CDR3 DNA, CDR3 protein. D genes are given only for firm matches. Clone size appears in some rows only: once, few, many, or a class for an expanded clone.

d_gene: NA
abundance: many
v_gene: TRBV7-2
j_gene: TRBJ2-3
CDR3nt: TGTGCCAGCAGCTTAGCGGCCCGGGGCACAGATACGCAGTATTTT
CDR3aa: CASSLAARGTDTQYF

d_gene: NA
abundance: many
v_gene: TRBV7-9
j_gene: TRBJ2-4
CDR3nt: TGTGCCAGCAGCTTCCAGGGAGACATTCAGTACTTC
CDR3aa: CASSFQGDIQYF

d_gene: TRBD1
abundance: many
v_gene: TRBV5-1
j_gene: TRBJ1-1
CDR3nt: TGCGCCAGCAGCCCCGGACAGGGATTCACTGAAGCTTTCTTT
CDR3aa: CASSPGQGFTEAFF

d_gene: NA
abundance: many
v_gene: TRBV5-5
j_gene: TRBJ2-1
CDR3nt: TGTGCCAGCAGCTTGGTGGTTCGTAGCAATGAGCAGTTCTTC
CDR3aa: CASSLVVRSNEQFF

d_gene: NA
abundance: many
v_gene: TRBV7-9
j_gene: TRBJ1-2
CDR3nt: TGTGCCAGCAGCCACCCCCTGGGGCAGGGCCAAGCTGGCTACACCTTC
CDR3aa: CASSHPLGQGQAGYTF

d_gene: TRBD2
abundance: many
v_gene: TRBV20-1
j_gene: TRBJ2-2
CDR3nt: TGCAGTGCTAGGCTTCTAGCGGGAGTTAATCGGAACACCGGGGAGCTGTTTTTT
CDR3aa: CSARLLAGVNRNTGELFF

d_gene: NA
abundance: many
v_gene: TRBV5-1
j_gene: TRBJ2-7
CDR3nt: TGCGCCAGCAGCTTGGGGGACCCCGATGACTACGAGCAGTACTTC
CDR3aa: CASSLGDPDDYEQYF

d_gene: NA
abundance: many
v_gene: TRBV12-3/TRBV12-4
j_gene: TRBJ1-1
CDR3nt: TGTGCCAGCGTTCGGTTGAACACTGAAGCTTTCTTT
CDR3aa: CASVRLNTEAFF

d_gene: NA
abundance: many
v_gene: TRBV7-9
j_gene: TRBJ2-1
CDR3nt: TGTGCCAGCAGCTTCTCGTTCGATGAGCAGTTCTTC
CDR3aa: CASSFSFDEQFF

d_gene: NA
abundance: many
v_gene: TRBV14
j_gene: TRBJ1-1
CDR3nt: TGTGCCAGCAGCCAAGGGGTAACGACTGAAGCTTTCTTT
CDR3aa: CASSQGVTTEAFF

d_gene: NA
abundance: many
v_gene: TRBV3-1
j_gene: TRBJ2-7
CDR3nt: TGTGCCAGCAGCCAAAAAGAGTATTCCTACGAGCAGTACTTC
CDR3aa: CASSQKEYSYEQYF

d_gene: NA
abundance: many
v_gene: TRBV20-1
j_gene: TRBJ1-2
CDR3nt: TGCAGTGCTAGCCGGGGATCTGGCTACACCTTC
CDR3aa: CSASRGSGYTF

d_gene: NA
abundance: many
v_gene: TRBV30
j_gene: TRBJ1-2
CDR3nt: TGTGCCTGGAGTGTATCTGTGGGTACTGGCTACACCTTC
CDR3aa: CAWSVSVGTGYTF

d_gene: NA
abundance: many
v_gene: TRBV3-1
j_gene: TRBJ2-7
CDR3nt: TGTGCCAGCAGCCAAGTATACAGCGGGCGTTCCTACGAGCAGTACTTC
CDR3aa: CASSQVYSGRSYEQYF

d_gene: TRBD1
abundance: many
v_gene: TRBV4-1
j_gene: TRBJ1-2
CDR3nt: TGCGCCAGCAGCCGGCCGGGACAGGATCGTAATGGCTACACCTTC
CDR3aa: CASSRPGQDRNGYTF

d_gene: NA
abundance: many
v_gene: TRBV12-3/TRBV12-4
j_gene: TRBJ2-1
CDR3nt: TGTGCCAGCAGTTTACGGGCTCAGGGAACGTCCTACAATGAGCAGTTCTTC
CDR3aa: CASSLRAQGTSYNEQFF

d_gene: NA
abundance: many
v_gene: TRBV20-1
j_gene: TRBJ1-1
CDR3nt: TGCAGTGCTAGAGAACCGAACACTGAAGCTTTCTTT
CDR3aa: CSAREPNTEAFF

d_gene: NA
abundance: many
v_gene: TRBV29-1
j_gene: TRBJ2-7
CDR3nt: TGCAGCGTTGACTCGGGGTTGGGAGGCGAGCAGTACTTC
CDR3aa: CSVDSGLGGEQYF

d_gene: NA
abundance: NA
v_gene: TRBV6-5
j_gene: TRBJ1-1
CDR3nt: TGTGCCAGCAGTTACTTACCGACAGGCAGGGGAGCTTTCTTT
CDR3aa: CASSYLPTGRGAFF

d_gene: TRBD2
abundance: many
v_gene: TRBV11-2
j_gene: TRBJ2-1
CDR3nt: TGTGCCAGCAGCTTAGAGGTAGCGGGTGAGCAGTTCTTC
CDR3aa: CASSLEVAGEQFF

d_gene: NA
abundance: many
v_gene: TRBV5-1
j_gene: TRBJ1-6
CDR3nt: TGCGCCAGCAGCTTACTACAGTCCAATTCACCCCTCCACTTT
CDR3aa: CASSLLQSNSPLHF

d_gene: TRBD1
abundance: many
v_gene: TRBV12-3/TRBV12-4
j_gene: TRBJ2-7
CDR3nt: TGTGCCAGCACCTTCGGACAGGGGAACTACGAGCAGTACTTC
CDR3aa: CASTFGQGNYEQYF

d_gene: NA
abundance: many
v_gene: TRBV5-1
j_gene: TRBJ1-2
CDR3nt: TGCGCCAGCAGCTTTAACAGCAGGGTGGATGGCTACACCTTC
CDR3aa: CASSFNSRVDGYTF

d_gene: TRBD1
abundance: many
v_gene: TRBV12-3/TRBV12-4
j_gene: TRBJ1-6
CDR3nt: TGTGCCAGCCGAGGACAGGGGTACTCACCCCTCCACTTT
CDR3aa: CASRGQGYSPLHF

d_gene: NA
abundance: few
v_gene: TRBV20-1
j_gene: TRBJ2-1
CDR3nt: TGCAGTGCTAGAGTCGGGGATAGGGCCTACAATGAGCAGTTCTTC
CDR3aa: CSARVGDRAYNEQFF

d_gene: NA
abundance: many
v_gene: TRBV20-1
j_gene: TRBJ2-2
CDR3nt: TGCAGTGCTAGCGTACTAGCGAACACCGGGGAGCTGTTTTTT
CDR3aa: CSASVLANTGELFF

d_gene: NA
abundance: NA
v_gene: TRBV9
j_gene: TRBJ1-2
CDR3nt: TGTGCCAGCAGCGTAGAAACCTTCGGTGGGGGCTACACCTTC
CDR3aa: CASSVETFGGGYTF

d_gene: NA
abundance: few
v_gene: TRBV6-6
j_gene: TRBJ2-1
CDR3nt: TGTGCCAGCAAGGGACTCCGATACAATGAGCAGTTCTTC
CDR3aa: CASKGLRYNEQFF

d_gene: TRBD1
abundance: many
v_gene: TRBV20-1
j_gene: TRBJ2-2
CDR3nt: TGCAGTGCTAGAGATTACAGGGGGCTTGGTACCGGGGAGCTGTTTTTT
CDR3aa: CSARDYRGLGTGELFF

d_gene: TRBD2
abundance: many
v_gene: TRBV7-2
j_gene: TRBJ2-3
CDR3nt: TGTGCCAGCAGCGCCGGGACTAGCGGCACAGATACGCAGTATTTT
CDR3aa: CASSAGTSGTDTQYF

d_gene: TRBD2
abundance: many
v_gene: TRBV20-1
j_gene: TRBJ2-3
CDR3nt: TGCAGTGCCATGATGAGGACTAGCGGCAGCCATTTCACAGATACGCAGTATTTT
CDR3aa: CSAMMRTSGSHFTDTQYF

d_gene: NA
abundance: NA
v_gene: TRBV7-2
j_gene: TRBJ1-3
CDR3nt: TGTGCCAGCAGCTTAGTTGGCGGATCCTCTGGAAACACCATATATTTT
CDR3aa: CASSLVGGSSGNTIYF

d_gene: NA
abundance: NA
v_gene: TRBV27
j_gene: TRBJ2-2
CDR3nt: TGTGCCAGCAGTTTGAAGAGACTAAACACCGGGGAGCTGTTTTTT
CDR3aa: CASSLKRLNTGELFF

d_gene: NA
abundance: many
v_gene: TRBV20-1
j_gene: TRBJ2-3
CDR3nt: TGCAGTGCTTGGGACTTTTCCACAGATACGCAGTATTTT
CDR3aa: CSAWDFSTDTQYF